Below are 20 T cell receptor beta chains sequenced from a single sample in a study of blood T cell repertoires in COVID-19. Sequenced by immunoSEQ multiplex PCR; TCRdb stores in-frame clones only, minus some. The sample records some 97,000 clones, more than 65% being singletons. The sequencing input was peripheral blood. These receptor sequences come from a man between 65 and 85 years old with active or convalescent COVID-19.

This sequence joins TRBV6-5 and TRBJ2-7, with TRBD1 as a possible D gene (5 bases). The CDR3 is made up of 15 amino acids. Trimming removed 0 bases from V and 3 bases from J, with 12 bases in between. Germline V gene lookup returns CDR1 MNHEY and CDR2 SVGAGI. The CDR3 region has the DNA TGTGCCAGCAGTTACTCGAGAACAGGTGGCTACGAGCAGTACTTC. Residues: CASSYSRTGGYEQYF.

The sample holds a few counts of this clone. This rearrangement joins TRBV3-1 (or the pseudogene TRBV3-2) to TRBJ1-3, with no clear D. Germline assignment: CDR1 LGHDT and CDR2 YNNKEL (reference sequence). V was trimmed by 4 bases and J by 0 bases, leaving 7 bases between them. The CDR3 extends over 14 amino acids. The CDR3 is CASSPGVSGNTIYF. The DNA for the CDR3 is TGTGCCAGCAGCCCCGGGGTCTCTGGAAACACCATATATTTT.

A few counts support this clone. This chain uses TRBV2 with TRBJ1-2, with a weak D call TRBD1 (5 bases). V was shortened by 4 bases and J by 5 bases, with 14 bases between the two germline ends. This CDR3 contains 14 residues. CDR1 and CDR2 from the germline V gene are SNHLY and FYNNEI. CDR3 nucleotide sequence: TGTGCCAGCAGTGCCCTTGGTGGGGGGTATGGCTACACCTTC. Translated: CASSALGGGYGYTF.

The CDR3 sequence: CASSHTSGNNEQFF. The CDR3 coding sequence is TGTGCCAGCAGCCATACGAGCGGGAACAATGAGCAGTTCTTC. The chain carries TRBV3-1 (or the pseudogene TRBV3-2) and TRBJ2-1, with 7 positions matching TRBD2. The CDR3 covers 14 residues. V was pared by 3 bases and J by 5 bases, with 4 bases of the junction left unmatched. CDR1 and CDR2 (germline): LGHDT, YNNKEL (reference sequence).

This clone was observed once. The same CDR3 can be traced to other DNA sequences in this sample. The gene calls are TRBV3-1 (or the pseudogene TRBV3-2) and TRBJ1-5, with D possibly TRBD1 on 6 matching bases. Germline V lookup: CDR1 LGHDT, CDR2 YNNKEL (reference sequence). The CDR3 extends over 13 amino acids. Trimming removed 3 bases from V and 4 bases from J, with 7 bases in between. CDR3 bases: TGTGCCAGCAGCCAGGACAGAAATCAGCCCCAGCATTTT. Protein product: CASSQDRNQPQHF.

This chain links TRBV5-1 with TRBJ2-1, with TRBD2 matching over 9 bases. The germline CDR1 and CDR2 sequences are SGHRS and YFSETQ. The length of the CDR3 is 14 residues. The junction had 4 bases not matched to a gene; V was cut back by 8 bases and J by 1 base. The CDR3 sequence: CASRAGGSYNEQFF. The CDR3 coding sequence is TGCGCCAGTCGAGCGGGAGGATCCTACAATGAGCAGTTCTTC.

As concerns this clone: The same CDR3 arises from other DNA sequences in this sample as well. The rearrangement joins TRBV27 to TRBJ2-5, with unresolved D. The V and J ends lost 4 bases and 5 bases respectively, with 11 bases between them. CDR3 size: 13 residues. Germline CDR1 is MNHEY and CDR2 is SMNVEV (reference sequence). The chain's CDR3 is CASSSTVEETQYF. The CDR3 DNA follows: TGTGCCAGCAGTTCCACGGTTGAGGAGACCCAGTACTTC.

The table lists this clone with a count of one. V is TRBV28 and J is TRBJ2-7; TRBD1 is a possible D gene (6 bases). V lost 2 bases and J 7 bases, leaving 18 bases between the germline ends. The germline V gene has CDR1 MDHEN and CDR2 SYDVKM. The CDR3 totals 15 residues. DNA of the CDR3: TGTGCCAGCAGTTTAGAGACAACGACAGGTCGGGAGCAGTACTTC. It specifies CASSLETTTGREQYF.

This chain joins TRBV4-2 and TRBJ2-1; D might be TRBD2 (7 bases). The CDR3 length is 17 residues. Trimming took off 1 base at V and 12 bases at J, with 25 bases between the two ends. In germline, CDR1 is LGHNA, CDR2 YNFKEQ. Here the CDR3 DNA reads TGTGCCAGCAGCCAAGGGTTACAGGGAGGGCTGGGAGGGTGGCAGTTCTTC. This encodes CASSQGLQGGLGGWQFF.

The rearrangement joins TRBV7-3 to TRBJ2-6; possibly TRBD1 for D (5 bases). Looked up from germline, CDR1 is SGHTA and CDR2 is FQGTGA. With 0 bases removed from V and 2 bases from J, the gap between germline ends came to 5 bases. The CDR3 is made up of 15 amino acids. CDR3 DNA: TGTGCCAGCAGCTTAACAGGGGCTGGGGCCAACGTCCTGACTTTC. Translated, it gives CASSLTGAGANVLTF.

The chain uses TRBV28 and TRBJ1-2; 8 nucleotides line up with TRBD1. The V gene end was trimmed by 8 bases and the J gene end by 5 bases; junction bases not matched to a gene: 4. Germline CDR1 MDHEN, CDR2 SYDVKM. The CDR3 contains 12 residues. The CDR3 DNA sequence: TGTGCCAGCGGGACAGGACGATATGGCTACACCTTC. This encodes CASGTGRYGYTF.

In its sample, this clone was seen once. This chain links TRBV6-5 with TRBJ2-7; TRBD1 matches 7 bases. CDR3 length equals 13 residues. Per germline, CDR1 MNHEY and CDR2 SVGAGI. V was pared by 5 bases and J by 2 bases, with 3 bases of the junction left unmatched. CDR3 DNA: TGTGCCAGCAGTCGGGACAGAACCTACGAGCAGTACTTC. This translates into CASSRDRTYEQYF.

The chain recombines TRBV18 with TRBJ1-2, with 7 bases matching TRBD1. Germline CDR1 KGHSH, CDR2 LQKENI. Trimming removed 1 base from V and 2 bases from J; junction bases left unmatched: 16. The CDR3 contains 19 residues. The DNA of the CDR3 is TGTGCCAGCTCACCACAAGTGCCGGGACAGATATCAGGAAACTATGGCTACACCTTC. Protein sequence: CASSPQVPGQISGNYGYTF.

The V call is TRBV18, the J call TRBJ1-5, with D possibly TRBD1 on 5 matching bases. This CDR3 is built from 13 residues. Germline V gives CDR1 KGHSH, CDR2 LQKENI. Trimming removed 1 base from V and 10 bases from J, with 11 bases in between. This CDR3 reads CASSPQGHLPQHF. For the CDR3, the DNA is TGTGCCAGCTCACCACAAGGACACCTACCCCAGCATTTT.

This sequence joins TRBV7-8 and TRBJ2-1; 11 bases match TRBD2. There are 15 residues in the CDR3. V shed 5 bases and J 4 bases; nucleotides not matched to a gene: 4. Germline V lookup: CDR1 SGHVS, CDR2 FQNEAQ. The DNA for the CDR3 is TGTGCCAGCAGCCTCACTAGCGGGGGATACAATGAGCAGTTCTTC. This codes for CASSLTSGGYNEQFF.

The chain uses TRBV28 and TRBJ2-3; D gene uncertain. From germline, CDR1 is MDHEN and CDR2 SYDVKM. Trimming stripped 7 bases from V and 10 bases from J, with 12 bases between. The CDR3 loop spans 11 amino acids. CDR3 amino acids: CASTSTQAQYF. The CDR3 DNA sequence: TGTGCCAGCACCTCCACCCAGGCGCAGTATTTT. Drawing the rest from reference TRBV28 and TRBJ2-3, the complete variable domain is DVKVTQSSRYLVKRTGEKVFLECVQDMDHENMFWYRQDPGLGLRLIYFSYDVKMKEKGDIPEGYSVSREKKERFSLILESASTNQTSMYLCASTSTQAQYFGPGTRLTVL.

The gene calls are TRBV18 and TRBJ2-1, with TRBD2 identical over 10 bases. The junction had 9 bases not matched to a gene; V was cut back by 3 bases and J by 7 bases. The CDR3 totals 16 residues. Germline V gene lookup returns CDR1 KGHSH and CDR2 LQKENI. The CDR3 DNA reads as TGTGCCAGCTCACCGACAGCGGGAGGGCCCCCTAATGAGCAGTTCTTC. This gives the protein CASSPTAGGPPNEQFF.

This chain connects TRBV19 to TRBJ1-5; TRBD1 matches 9 bases. The CDR3 has 15 amino acids. Germline V lookup: CDR1 LNHDA, CDR2 SQIVND (reference sequence). Trimming at V came to 3 bases and at J to 4 bases, leaving 4 bases not matched to a gene. CDR3 protein: CASSIDRGWNQPQHF. CDR3 in DNA: TGTGCCAGTAGTATCGACAGGGGGTGGAATCAGCCCCAGCATTTT.

This clone was counted only a few times. The V call is TRBV5-4, the J call TRBJ1-2, with TRBD1 matching 8 bases. This CDR3 spans 14 amino acids. Trimming took 4 bases from V and 4 from J; bases not matched to a gene: 6. Germline lookup yields CDR1 SGHNT and CDR2 YYREEE (reference sequence). The CDR3 here is CASSPPGQVYGYTF. The DNA for the CDR3 is TGTGCCAGCAGCCCCCCGGGACAGGTCTATGGCTACACCTTC. Full variable domain (missing parts from reference TRBV5-4 and TRBJ1-2): ETGVTQSPTHLIKTRGQQVTLRCSSQSGHNTVSWYQQALGQGPQFIFQYYREEENGRGNFPPRFSGLQFPNYSSELNVNALELDDSALYLCASSPPGQVYGYTFGSGTRLTVV.

The V call is TRBV2, the J call TRBJ2-2, with TRBD1 as a possible D gene (6 bases). Germline CDR1 SNHLY, CDR2 FYNNEI. This CDR3 spans 15 amino acids. Trimming removed 5 bases at V and 6 bases at J, with 16 bases between. CDR3 region: CASSRADWGPGELFF. CDR3 nucleotide sequence: TGTGCCAGCAGTCGGGCGGATTGGGGGCCCGGGGAGCTGTTTTTT.